This T cell receptor beta chain was identified in a study of beta chain features in type 1 diabetes (dated by TCRdb to the late 2010s). Broadly, across the study: Mean age, gender distribution, total cell number and subset yield did not differ between patients and healthy donors. The study compared the TCRB repertoires of sorted circulating CD4+ T cell subsets in recently diagnosed type 1 diabetes patients with those in matched healthy donors. Regulatory and stem cell-like memory subsets were obtained from only 8 patients and roughly eight healthy donors, while naive and central memory subsets were obtained from all 28 donors. A total of approximately 100 million sorted cells were examined across all samples, and the number of cells per subset was strongly correlated with RNA yield. On the study overall, not on this receptor specifically: Shorter templates might have been favored by PCR, but patient and control samples were amplified and corrected together, so both groups would have been affected equally by any skew. Naive, central memory and regulatory TCRB repertoires appeared to be more similar among patients than among healthy donors. At VDJ recombination sites, type 1 diabetes patients had fewer insertions and more deleted nucleotides, which implies abnormalities in thymic rearrangement. In all four CD4+ subsets, TCRB CDR3 length was moderately but significantly shorter in type 1 diabetes patients. Because small numbers of individuals were included in the HLA sub-analyses, any influence of HLA type on TCRB rearrangement was left unresolved. Sequencing cDNA rather than genomic DNA could over-represent highly expressing activated cells, although activation and CD3 levels did not differ between groups.

The entire isolated RNA was reverse transcribed using the High Capacity cDNA Reverse Transcription Kit, and thus expressed TCRB transcripts were sequenced. Deep immunoSEQ sequencing was applied to naive, central memory and regulatory T cell samples, giving an average of roughly 3.5 million total reads per sample. Sorted cells were lysed in RLT buffer and RNA was extracted with DNase-treated RNeasy Micro or Mini kits, depending on cell number. Each cell subset was processed on its own to prevent cross-contamination, while patient and healthy donor samples were processed together. The immunoSEQ multiplex PCR was used to amplify TCRB sequences from cDNA, yielding 87-bp fragments that span the CDR3 region. The amplicons were sequenced using the Illumina HiSeq platform. Turning to the authors' computational methods: Synthetic template baselines were used to correct PCR bias computationally, reads within Hamming distance 2 were collapsed, and singletons that could not be merged were discarded. Reads were aligned against IMGT so that V, D and J genes, CDR3 length and insertions or deletions at six rearrangement sites could be assigned. Within each subset, clonotype counts were normalized to sorted cell number, after which true diversity and Gini coefficients were computed with the tcR R package. Repertoire sharing was quantified using the overlap coefficient calculated on TCRB nucleotide sequences. As a proxy for the pre-selection repertoire, out-of-frame TCRB sequences from naive cells were analyzed. TCRdb provides this immuneACCESS table in a form limited to in-frame rearrangements. Some clones are lacking; in checked studies, under half of them reflect an unresolved V gene, and why the rest are absent is not known. V, J and clone size are those of that table, while D and trimming were read from the DNA. In this sample the table shows 450,000 or so clones, about 10% of which occur a single time. 0.04% to 0.05% of the sample lies in the top ten.

From each donor, a single peripheral blood sample of 100 to 150 mL on average was drawn into heparinised tubes. A BD FACSAria II was used to sort naive, central memory, regulatory and stem cell-like memory CD4+ T cells with a panel that included CD45RO, CCR7, CD25, CD127, CD95 and CD27. A purity above 98% was achieved for all sorted populations. PBMCs were isolated immediately by Lymphoprep density gradient centrifugation and stained directly without culture. So that batch effects would be minimized, each experiment stained and sorted samples in pairs, pairing one healthy donor with one patient. CDR1 and CDR2 (ENHRY, SYGVKD) derive from the germline V gene. The CDR3 holds 10 amino acids from the cysteine to the phenylalanine. The kept DNA is CDR3 alone, 30 bases in frame from the first base. Relative to germline, V is 10 bases shorter and J is 10 bases shorter, with 11 bases between their ends. Many counts were recorded for this clone. Its cognate antigen has yet to be identified. No much larger clone exists at a distance of one base, and base qualities are not known.

Source material: naive CD4+ T cells from blood. The meaning of the sample's cell subset or site label: true naive CD4+ T cells. The rearrangement combines TRBV10-3 with TRBJ2-1; a weak D assignment points to TRBD1 (6 bases agree). This receptor was obtained from a woman aged 18-35 years in good health. Here the CDR3 is given as CATGQLEQFF. In nucleotide form, the sequence is TGTGCCACCGGACAGTTGGAGCAGTTCTTC.